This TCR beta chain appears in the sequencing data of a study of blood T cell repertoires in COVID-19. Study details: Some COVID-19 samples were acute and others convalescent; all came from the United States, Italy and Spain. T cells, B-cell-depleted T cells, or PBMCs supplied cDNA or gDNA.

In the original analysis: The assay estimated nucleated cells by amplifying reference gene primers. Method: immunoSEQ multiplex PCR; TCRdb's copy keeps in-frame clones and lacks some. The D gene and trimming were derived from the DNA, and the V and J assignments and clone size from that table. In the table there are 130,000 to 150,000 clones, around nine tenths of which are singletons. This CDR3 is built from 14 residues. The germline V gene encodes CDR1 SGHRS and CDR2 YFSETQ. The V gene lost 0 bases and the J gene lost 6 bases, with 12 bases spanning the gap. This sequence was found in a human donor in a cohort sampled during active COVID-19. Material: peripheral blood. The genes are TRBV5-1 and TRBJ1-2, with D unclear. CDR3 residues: CASSLDPRDDGYTF. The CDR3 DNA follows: TGCGCCAGCAGCTTGGATCCCCGGGATGATGGCTACACCTTC.